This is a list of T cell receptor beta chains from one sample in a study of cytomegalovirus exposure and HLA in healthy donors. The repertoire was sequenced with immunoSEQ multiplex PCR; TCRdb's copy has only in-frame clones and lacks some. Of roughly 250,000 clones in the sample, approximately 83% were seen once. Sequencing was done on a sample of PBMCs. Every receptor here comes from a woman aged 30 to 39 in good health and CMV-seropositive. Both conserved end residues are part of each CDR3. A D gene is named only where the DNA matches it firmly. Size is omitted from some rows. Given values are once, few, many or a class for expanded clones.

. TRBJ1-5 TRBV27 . CASSLQGRQPQHF TGTGCCAGCAGTTTGCAGGGCCGACAGCCCCAGCATTTT
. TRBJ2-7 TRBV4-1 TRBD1 CASSRSGPGGLSYEQYF TGCGCCAGCAGCCGATCGGGGCCAGGGGGCCTCTCCTACGAGCAGTACTTC
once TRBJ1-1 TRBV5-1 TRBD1 CASSSNRQGSDTEAFF TGCGCCAGCAGCTCTAACCGACAGGGAAGCGACACTGAAGCTTTCTTT
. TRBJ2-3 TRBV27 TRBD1 CASSLSVGTGDSDTQYF TGTGCCAGCAGTTTATCTGTGGGGACAGGGGATTCAGATACGCAGTATTTT
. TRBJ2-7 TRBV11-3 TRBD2 CASSLVRTSASSYEQYF TGTGCCAGCAGCTTAGTACGGACTAGCGCAAGCTCCTACGAGCAGTACTTC
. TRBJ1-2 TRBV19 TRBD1 CASSITGGRVNGYTF TGTGCCAGTAGTATAACAGGGGGCAGGGTGAACGGCTACACCTTC
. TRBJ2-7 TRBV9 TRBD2 CASSAGTSGFTYEQYF TGTGCCAGCAGCGCCGGGACTAGCGGCTTCACCTACGAGCAGTACTTC
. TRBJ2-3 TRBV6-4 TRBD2 CASSEVAGGPYTQYF TGTGCCAGCAGTGAGGTTGCGGGAGGGCCGTATACGCAGTATTTT
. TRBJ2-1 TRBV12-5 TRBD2 CASGLVGLADKNNEQFF TGTGCTAGTGGTTTGGTAGGACTAGCGGATAAGAACAATGAGCAGTTCTTC
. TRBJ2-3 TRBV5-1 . CASSLEVSGSTDTQYF TGCGCCAGCAGCTTGGAGGTTAGCGGCAGCACAGATACGCAGTATTTT
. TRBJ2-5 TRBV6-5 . CASRLGGTQYF TGTGCCAGCCGTCTGGGGGGGACCCAGTACTTC
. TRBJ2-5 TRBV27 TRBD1 CASSNQGAEETQYF TGTGCCAGCAGTAACCAGGGGGCGGAAGAGACCCAGTACTTC
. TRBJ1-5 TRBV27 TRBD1 CASSLDPPGQPTGPQHF TGTGCCAGCAGTCTCGACCCCCCGGGACAGCCAACCGGGCCCCAGCATTTT
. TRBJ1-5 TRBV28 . CASSLGGSSNQPQHF TGTGCCAGCAGTTTAGGAGGGTCCAGCAATCAGCCCCAGCATTTT
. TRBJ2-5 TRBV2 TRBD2 CASTGTSGWMYF TGTGCCAGCACGGGGACTAGCGGATGGATGTACTTC
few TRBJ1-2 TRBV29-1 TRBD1 CSVVQGVGYTF TGCAGCGTTGTACAGGGGGTTGGCTACACCTTC
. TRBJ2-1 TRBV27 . CASSLSKAFNEQFF TGTGCCAGCAGTTTATCTAAAGCGTTCAATGAGCAGTTCTTC
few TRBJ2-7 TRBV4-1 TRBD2 CASRRGPSGSYEQYF TGCGCCAGCAGGCGAGGCCCTAGCGGGAGTTACGAGCAGTACTTC
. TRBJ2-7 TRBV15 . CATSSLWRSEVEQYF TGTGCCACCAGCTCGCTTTGGCGGAGTGAGGTGGAGCAGTACTTC
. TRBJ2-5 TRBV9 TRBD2 CASSGVAGKETQYF TGTGCCAGCAGCGGGGTAGCGGGAAAAGAGACCCAGTACTTC
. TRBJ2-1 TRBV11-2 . CASQASGYNEQFF TGTGCCAGCCAAGCGTCGGGGTACAATGAGCAGTTCTTC
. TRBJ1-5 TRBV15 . CATSRDLVVQPQHF TGTGCCACCAGCAGAGATCTAGTGGTTCAGCCCCAGCATTTT
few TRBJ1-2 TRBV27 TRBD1 CASSGLTGYNYGYTF TGTGCCAGCAGTGGATTGACAGGGTATAACTATGGCTACACCTTC